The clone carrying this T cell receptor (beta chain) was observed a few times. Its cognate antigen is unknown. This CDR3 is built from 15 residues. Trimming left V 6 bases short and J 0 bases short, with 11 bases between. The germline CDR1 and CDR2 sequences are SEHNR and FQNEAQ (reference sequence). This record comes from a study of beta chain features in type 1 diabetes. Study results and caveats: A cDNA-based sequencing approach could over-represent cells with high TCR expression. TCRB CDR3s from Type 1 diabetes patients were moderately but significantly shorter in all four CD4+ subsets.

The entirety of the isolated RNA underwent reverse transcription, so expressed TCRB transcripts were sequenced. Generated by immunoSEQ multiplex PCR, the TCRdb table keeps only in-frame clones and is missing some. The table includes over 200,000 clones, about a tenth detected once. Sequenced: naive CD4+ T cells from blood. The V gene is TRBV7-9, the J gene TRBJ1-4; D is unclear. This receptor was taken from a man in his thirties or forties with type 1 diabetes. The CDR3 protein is CASSWEAATNEKLFF. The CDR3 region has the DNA TGTGCCAGCAGTTGGGAGGCAGCAACTAATGAAAAACTGTTTTTT.